The rows below give T cell receptor beta chains drawn from one sample of a study of beta chain features in type 1 diabetes. Some clones are missing from TCRdb's copy, which holds only in-frame ones; the method was immunoSEQ multiplex PCR. The table lists about 240,000 clones, around 13% of them singletons. Source material: naive CD4+ T cells from blood. Every receptor here comes from a man under 40 with type 1 diabetes. Both conserved end residues are part of each CDR3. The D gene is left open where the match is weak. Expanded clones get a size class; other rows say once, few or many, or leave the size out.

>TRBJ1-6|.|TRBV5-6|.
TGTGCCAGCAGGAGCTCCTATAATTCACCCCTCCACTTT
CASRSSYNSPLHF
>TRBJ2-4|few|TRBV6-5|TRBD2
TGTGCCAGCAGTAGGGGGGCGGGAGGGAACATTCAGTACTTC
CASSRGAGGNIQYF
>TRBJ1-1|.|TRBV7-9|.
TGTGCCAGCAGCCCCGTAGGGCAGGACCCCCGAGGGATGCACACTGAAGCTTTCTTT
CASSPVGQDPRGMHTEAFF
>TRBJ1-2|few|TRBV20-1|.
TGCAGTGCTCCCGACGGCGGGGGCTACACCTTC
CSAPDGGGYTF
>TRBJ2-1|few|TRBV5-4|.
TGTGCCAGCAGCCCCGACAGTCCCTACAATGAGCAGTTCTTC
CASSPDSPYNEQFF
>TRBJ2-2|.|TRBV4-1|.
TGCGCCAGCAGCCAAGAAAGGTTGGCAGGGATAAACACCGGGGAGCTGTTTTTT
CASSQERLAGINTGELFF
>TRBJ2-2|.|TRBV4-1|TRBD2
TGCGCCAGCAGCCCTATTACTAGCGGGAGTAATACCGGGGAGCTGTTTTTT
CASSPITSGSNTGELFF
>TRBJ2-5|.|TRBV5-6|TRBD2
TGTGCCAGCAGCTTGTACGCTAGCGGGGGGACGACCGGTCCAGAGACCCAGTACTTC
CASSLYASGGTTGPETQYF
>TRBJ2-7|.|TRBV7-6|.
TGTGCCAGCAGCTCGTTCCAGGGGGAGCAGTACTTC
CASSSFQGEQYF
>TRBJ2-4|once|TRBV2|TRBD1
TGTGCCAGCAGTGAATTAGTGGCAGGGGGTGACATTCAGTACTTC
CASSELVAGGDIQYF
>TRBJ1-5|few|TRBV6-4|.
TGTGCCAGCTCGGAGAATTCGGGCAATCAGCCCCAGCATTTT
CASSENSGNQPQHF
>TRBJ2-5|.|TRBV27|TRBD2
TGTGCCAGCAGGATGAGCGGGAGGGAGACCCAGTACTTC
CASRMSGRETQYF
>TRBJ1-5|.|TRBV6-5|TRBD1
TGTGCCAGCAGCCCGGACAGGGGCAATCAGCCCCAGCATTTT
CASSPDRGNQPQHF
>TRBJ2-7|few|TRBV7-9|.
TGTGCCAGCAGCTTAGCGGGGAGCCTCCACGAGCAGTACTTC
CASSLAGSLHEQYF
>TRBJ2-1|few|TRBV19|TRBD2
TGTGCCAGTAGTATAGAAAGGGGAGGGGAGCAGTTCTTC
CASSIERGGEQFF
>TRBJ2-2|few|TRBV7-9|TRBD1
TGTGCCGGTAATCAGGGGGCCCTCGACACCGGGGAGCTGTTTTTT
CAGNQGALDTGELFF
>TRBJ2-7|few|TRBV6-1|TRBD1
TGTGCCAGCAGTCCTCGGGGACAGGTCTCCGAGCAGTACTTC
CASSPRGQVSEQYF
>TRBJ2-2|.|TRBV19|.
TGTGCCAGTAGTCCCCAGATGGCAGAACGCACCGGGGAGCTGTTTTTT
CASSPQMAERTGELFF
>TRBJ2-3|few|TRBV7-9|TRBD2
TGTGCCAGCAGCTTCACGCGGACTAGCGGGGGGGAGGCAGATACGCAGTATTTT
CASSFTRTSGGEADTQYF
>TRBJ2-7|few|TRBV6-1|TRBD1
TGTGCCAGCAGGATTACAGGGGGCGAGCAGTACTTC
CASRITGGEQYF
>TRBJ1-2|few|TRBV27|TRBD1
TGTGCCAGCAGTGGATCGACAGGGTCCCAGGGCTACACCTTC
CASSGSTGSQGYTF
>TRBJ2-4|once|TRBV6-4|TRBD2
TGTGCCAGCATTGGCCTAGCGGGAGACCCGGCTAAAAACATTCAGTACTTC
CASIGLAGDPAKNIQYF
>TRBJ2-5|few|TRBV19|TRBD1
TGTGCCAGTAGTATCCCCCCCGGCAGGGGGCTTGAGGAGACCCAGTACTTC
CASSIPPGRGLEETQYF
>TRBJ2-7|.|TRBV10-3|TRBD1
TGTGCCATCAGTGTCGGGACAGGGGAAGAGCAGTACTTC
CAISVGTGEEQYF
>TRBJ2-3|few|TRBV7-2|.
TGTGCCAGCAGCACCCCCGGTACGCAGTATTTT
CASSTPGTQYF
>TRBJ1-4|.|TRBV9|.
TGTGCCAGCAGCGCCTCGGACTGGTCGGCTAATGAAAAACTGTTTTTT
CASSASDWSANEKLFF
>TRBJ2-3|.|TRBV9|TRBD2
TGTGCCAGCAGCGACCTAGCGGGGACTAGCACAGATACGCAGTATTTT
CASSDLAGTSTDTQYF
>TRBJ1-1|few|TRBV15|TRBD1
TGTGCCACTAGGAAACAGGGGGCGATGACTGAAGCTTTCTTT
CATRKQGAMTEAFF
>TRBJ2-7|.|TRBV18|.
TGTGCCAGCTCGGACAGCTCCTACGAGCAGTACTTC
CASSDSSYEQYF